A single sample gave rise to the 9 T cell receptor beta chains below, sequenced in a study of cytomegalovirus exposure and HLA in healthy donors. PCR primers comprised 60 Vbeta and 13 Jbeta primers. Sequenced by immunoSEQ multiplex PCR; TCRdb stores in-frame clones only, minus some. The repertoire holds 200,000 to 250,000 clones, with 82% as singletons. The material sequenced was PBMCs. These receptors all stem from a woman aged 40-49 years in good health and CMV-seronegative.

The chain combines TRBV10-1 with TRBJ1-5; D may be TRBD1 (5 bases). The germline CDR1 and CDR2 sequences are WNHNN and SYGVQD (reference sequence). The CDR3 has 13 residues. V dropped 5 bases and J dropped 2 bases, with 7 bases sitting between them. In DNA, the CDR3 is TGCGCCAGCAGTCAGGGTCGCAATCAGCCCCAGCATTTT. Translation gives CASSQGRNQPQHF.

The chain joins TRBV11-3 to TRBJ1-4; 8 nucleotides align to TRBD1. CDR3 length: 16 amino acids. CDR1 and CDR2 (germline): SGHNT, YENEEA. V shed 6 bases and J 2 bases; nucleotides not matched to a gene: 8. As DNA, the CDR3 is TGTGCCAGCAGTTACACAGGGGGAGGTACTAATGAAAAACTGTTTTTT. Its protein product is CASSYTGGGTNEKLFF.

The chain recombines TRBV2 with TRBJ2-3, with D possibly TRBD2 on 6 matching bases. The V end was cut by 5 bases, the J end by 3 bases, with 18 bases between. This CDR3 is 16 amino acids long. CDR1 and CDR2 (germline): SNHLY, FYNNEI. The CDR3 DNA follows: TGTGCCAGCAGTTCTTGGTCGGGGGATCCAACAGATACGCAGTATTTT. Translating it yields CASSSWSGDPTDTQYF.

This CDR3 is CASSHPIALLNTEAFF. The DNA of the CDR3 is TGTGCCAGCAGCCACCCTATAGCACTTTTGAACACTGAAGCTTTCTTT. The chain recombines TRBV7-9 with TRBJ1-1; D gene unclear. Trimming shortened V by 5 bases and J by 0 bases, and 16 bases separated the two germline ends. CDR3 size: 16 residues. Germline-derived CDR1 and CDR2 are SEHNR and FQNEAQ (reference sequence).

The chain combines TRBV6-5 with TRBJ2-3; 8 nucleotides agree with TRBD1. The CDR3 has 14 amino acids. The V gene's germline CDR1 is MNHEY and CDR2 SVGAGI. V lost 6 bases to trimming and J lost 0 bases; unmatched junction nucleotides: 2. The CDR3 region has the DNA TGTGCCAGCAGACAGGGGGTTAGCACAGATACGCAGTATTTT. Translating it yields CASRQGVSTDTQYF.

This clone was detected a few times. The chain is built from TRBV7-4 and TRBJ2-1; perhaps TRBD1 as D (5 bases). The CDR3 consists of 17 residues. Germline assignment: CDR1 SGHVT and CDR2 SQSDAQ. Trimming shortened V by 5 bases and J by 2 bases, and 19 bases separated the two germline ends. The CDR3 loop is CASSHWDKGVTYNEQFF. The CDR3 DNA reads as TGTGCCAGCAGCCATTGGGATAAAGGGGTCACCTACAATGAGCAGTTCTTC.

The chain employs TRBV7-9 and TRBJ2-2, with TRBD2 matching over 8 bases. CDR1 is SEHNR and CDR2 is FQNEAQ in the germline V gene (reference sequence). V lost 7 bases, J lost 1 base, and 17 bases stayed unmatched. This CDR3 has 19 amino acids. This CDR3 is CASTPARLAYNQNTGELFF. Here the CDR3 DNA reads TGTGCCAGCACCCCCGCTAGACTAGCGTATAACCAGAACACCGGGGAGCTGTTTTTT.

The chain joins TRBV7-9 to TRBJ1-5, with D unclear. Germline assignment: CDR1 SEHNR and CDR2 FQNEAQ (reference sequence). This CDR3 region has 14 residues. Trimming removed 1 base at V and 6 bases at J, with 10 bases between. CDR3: CASSLGGLTQPQHF. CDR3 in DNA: TGTGCCAGCAGCTTAGGAGGGTTAACTCAGCCCCAGCATTTT.

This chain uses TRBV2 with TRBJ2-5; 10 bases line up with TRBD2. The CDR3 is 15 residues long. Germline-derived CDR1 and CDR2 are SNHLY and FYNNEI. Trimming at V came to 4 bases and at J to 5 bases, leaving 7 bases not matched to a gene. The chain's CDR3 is CASSVSGGAGETQYF. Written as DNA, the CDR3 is TGTGCCAGCAGTGTGAGCGGGGGGGCCGGCGAGACCCAGTACTTC.